This T cell receptor beta chain was documented in a study of cytomegalovirus exposure and HLA in healthy donors. Notes on this clone: The same CDR3 also results from other DNA sequences found in this sample.

Primers for the PCR totalled 60 Vbeta and 13 Jbeta. Produced via immunoSEQ multiplex PCR; TCRdb's table is partial and in-frame only. The sample records roughly 140,000 clones, about 72% being singletons. The origin of this receptor is a man in his forties or fifties in good health and CMV-seronegative. The sample consisted of PBMCs.

CDR3 amino acids: CASSVGGHSYEQYF. The DNA of the CDR3 is TGTGCCAGCAGCGTAGGAGGGCACTCCTACGAGCAGTACTTC. The chain has TRBV9 and TRBJ2-7; a weak D match, TRBD2 (5 bases). Germline assignment: CDR1 SGDLS and CDR2 YYNGEE. The CDR3 has 14 residues. The germline V and J ends were trimmed by 0 bases and 0 bases, with 7 bases remaining between them.